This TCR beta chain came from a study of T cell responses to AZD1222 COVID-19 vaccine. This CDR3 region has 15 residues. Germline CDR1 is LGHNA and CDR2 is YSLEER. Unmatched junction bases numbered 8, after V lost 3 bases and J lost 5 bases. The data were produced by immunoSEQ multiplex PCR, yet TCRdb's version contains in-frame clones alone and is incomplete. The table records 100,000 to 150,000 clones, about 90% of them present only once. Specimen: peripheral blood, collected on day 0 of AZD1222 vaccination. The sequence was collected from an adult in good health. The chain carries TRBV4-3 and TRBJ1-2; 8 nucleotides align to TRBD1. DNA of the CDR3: TGCGCCAGCAGCCAGGACAGGGCGCTCGGATATGGCTACACCTTC. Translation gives CASSQDRALGYGYTF.